These 9 T cell receptor beta chains were all obtained from the same sample, sequenced in a study of T cell repertoires in cytomegalovirus infection. One entry per CDR3 protein results from TCRdb running MiXCR on the reads. The sample includes just over 450,000 distinct CDR3 sequences, about two fifths seen only once; the top ten take around two fifths. These receptors have no known antigen. The sample here was cultured PBMCs, taken from culture after CMV antigen stimulation. Receptors were obtained from a human donor in good health (CMV status not recorded). Some clones in this sample may be carry-over from other donors' samples.

This chain connects TRBV28 to TRBJ2-3; D not resolved. The CDR3 sequence is 13 residues long. V lost 10 bases to trimming and J lost 5 bases, with 16 bases between them. Germline V gene lookup returns CDR1 MDHEN and CDR2 SYDVKM. Written as DNA, the CDR3 is TGTGCCACCCAAAACGTGGGGATAGATACGCAGTATTTT. This gives the protein CATQNVGIDTQYF.

This clonotype has only a few counts. The rearrangement joins TRBV6-6 to TRBJ2-3, with D perhaps matching TRBD1 or TRBD2 (5 bases each). Germline CDR1 reads MNHNY; CDR2 reads SVGAGI (reference sequence). The CDR3 runs 13 residues. Trimming took off 6 bases at V and 4 bases at J, with 11 bases between the two ends. CDR3 loop: CASSPGAPDTQYF. The CDR3 DNA reads TGTGCCAGCAGCCCCGGGGCCCCAGATACGCAGTATTTT.

The rearrangement uses TRBV29-1 and TRBJ2-7; D tentatively reads TRBD1 or TRBD2 (5 bases each). This CDR3 comprises 12 residues. CDR1 and CDR2 from the germline V gene are SQVTM and ANQGSEA. Trimming shortened V by 6 bases and J by 1 base, and 10 bases separated the two germline ends. CDR3 nucleotides: TGCAGCGTCGAGGGACCGTCCTACGAGCAGTACTTC. Protein: CSVEGPSYEQYF.

This chain joins TRBV19 and TRBJ2-3; tentatively, D is TRBD1 or TRBD2 (6 bases each). The germline V gene encodes CDR1 LNHDA and CDR2 SQIVND (reference sequence). This CDR3 has 12 residues. The CDR3, as DNA: TGTGCTGCCCGGGGGCCCCTAGATACGCAGTATTTT. This encodes CAARGPLDTQYF.

The rearrangement joins TRBV20-1 to TRBJ2-3; TRBD2 aligns across 9 bases. Per germline, CDR1 DFQATT and CDR2 SNEGSKA (reference sequence). The CDR3 sequence is 15 residues long. The V and J ends lost 6 bases and 6 bases, in that order; junction bases with no gene match: 13. In DNA, the CDR3 is TGCAGTGCGATCGGGAGGGCAGCGGGGGGCGATACGCAGTATTTT. Residues: CSAIGRAAGGDTQYF.

The CDR3 protein is CASSPGGARDTQYF. CDR3 sequence (DNA): TGTGCCAGCAGCCCGGGGGGGGCCAGGGATACGCAGTATTTT. The chain carries TRBV5-6 and TRBJ2-3; 8 bases are shared with TRBD2. Germline V lookup: CDR1 SGHDT, CDR2 YYEEEE. Unmatched junction bases numbered 7, after V lost 4 bases and J lost 6 bases. The CDR3 is made up of 14 amino acids. The entire variable domain, with the rest obtained from reference TRBV5-6 and TRBJ2-3, is as follows: DAGVTQSPTHLIKTRGQQVTLRCSPKSGHDTVSWYQQALGQGPQFIFQYYEEEERQRGNFPDRFSGHQFPNYSSELNVNALLLGDSALYLCASSPGGARDTQYFGPGTRLTVL.

The chain has TRBV7-2 and TRBJ2-1, with TRBD2 identical over 7 bases. CDR1 is SGHTA and CDR2 is FQGNSA in the germline V gene. With 3 bases clipped from V and 8 bases from J, the junction kept 10 bases outside the gene matches. CDR3 size: 15 residues. The CDR3 spells CASSFRDYGGYEQFF. The CDR3 bases are TGTGCCAGCAGCTTCCGGGACTACGGCGGCTATGAGCAGTTCTTC.

The chain uses TRBV6-8 and TRBJ2-7; D might be TRBD2 (5 bases). This CDR3 has 16 residues. CDR1 is MNHGY and CDR2 is SAAAGT in the germline V gene. V lost 0 bases and J 2 bases, leaving 14 bases between the germline ends. CDR3 protein: CASSYSGLQPAYEQYF. Here the CDR3 DNA reads TGTGCCAGCAGTTACTCAGGACTCCAGCCTGCCTACGAGCAGTACTTC.

In its sample, this clonotype was seen once. The rearrangement joins TRBV6-2 or TRBV6-3 to TRBJ2-3, with unresolved D. Between the trimmed V and J ends, which lost 5 bases and 4 bases, there was a span of 7 bases. The CDR3 loop spans 12 amino acids. Germline lookup yields CDR1 MNHEY and CDR2 SVGEGT. CDR3 bases: TGTGCCAGCAGTAATTCCGCAGATACGCAGTATTTT. The encoded protein is CASSNSADTQYF.